This TCR beta chain was recovered during a study of cytomegalovirus exposure and HLA in healthy donors. The PCR made use of 60 Vbeta and 13 Jbeta primers. Sequencing was performed with immunoSEQ multiplex PCR; in TCRdb, only in-frame clones are kept and a portion is missing. The sample comprises about 77,000 clones, about four fifths of which are singletons, and around 3.6% rests with the top ten. The CDR3 covers 14 residues. Looked up from germline, CDR1 is GTSNPN and CDR2 is SVGIG (reference sequence). Trimming pared 5 bases from V and 0 bases from J, leaving 14 bases between. General study points: With DRB1 most and HLA-C fewest, TCR association rates differed between HLA loci in a later analysis. Cytomegalovirus status was reportedly diagnosed by the classifier with high specificity and sensitivity.

In regard to this clone: Its target is unknown.

The sequenced sample was PBMCs. The clonotype originates from a man between 40 and 49 years old in good health and CMV-seronegative. This chain uses TRBV30 with TRBJ2-7, with D possibly being TRBD1 (6 bases). Written as DNA, the CDR3 is TGTGCCTGGCAGACAGGTCCAAGCTCCTACGAGCAGTACTTC. Its translation is CAWQTGPSSYEQYF.